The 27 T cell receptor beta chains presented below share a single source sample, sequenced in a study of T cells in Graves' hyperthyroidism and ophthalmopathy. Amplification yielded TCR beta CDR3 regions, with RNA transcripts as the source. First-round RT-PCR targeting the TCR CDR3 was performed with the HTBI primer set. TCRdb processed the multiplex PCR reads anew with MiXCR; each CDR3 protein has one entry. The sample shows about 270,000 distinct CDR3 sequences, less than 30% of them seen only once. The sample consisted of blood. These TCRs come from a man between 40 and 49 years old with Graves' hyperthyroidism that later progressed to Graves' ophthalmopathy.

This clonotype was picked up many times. DNA of the CDR3: TGTGCCTGTAGGGGGGGCTATGGCTACACCTTC. Translation gives CACRGGYGYTF. The chain combines TRBV30 with TRBJ1-2; TRBD1 might be the D (6 bases). This CDR3 spans 11 amino acids. Trimming pared 6 bases from V and 4 bases from J, leaving 9 bases between. Per the germline V gene, CDR1 is GTSNPN and CDR2 is SVGIG (reference sequence).

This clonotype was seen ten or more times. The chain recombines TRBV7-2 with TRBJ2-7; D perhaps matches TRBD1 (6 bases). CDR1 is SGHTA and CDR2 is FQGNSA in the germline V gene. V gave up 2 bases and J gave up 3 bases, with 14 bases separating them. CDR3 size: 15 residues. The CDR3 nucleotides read TGTGCCAGCAGCTTATTTAGAGTACAGGGCTACGAGCAGTACTTC. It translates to CASSLFRVQGYEQYF.

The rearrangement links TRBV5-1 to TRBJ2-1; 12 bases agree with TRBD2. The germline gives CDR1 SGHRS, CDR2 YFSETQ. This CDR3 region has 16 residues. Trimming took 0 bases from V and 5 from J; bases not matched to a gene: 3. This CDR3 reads CASSLGTSGNNNEQFF. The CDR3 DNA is TGCGCCAGCAGCTTGGGGACTAGCGGGAACAACAATGAGCAGTTCTTC.

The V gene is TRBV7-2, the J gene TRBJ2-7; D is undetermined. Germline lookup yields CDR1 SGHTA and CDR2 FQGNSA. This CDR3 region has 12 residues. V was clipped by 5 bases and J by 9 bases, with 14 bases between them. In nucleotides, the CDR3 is TGTGCCAGCAGCCAGGCCTCTGTTGTGCAGTACTTC. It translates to CASSQASVVQYF.

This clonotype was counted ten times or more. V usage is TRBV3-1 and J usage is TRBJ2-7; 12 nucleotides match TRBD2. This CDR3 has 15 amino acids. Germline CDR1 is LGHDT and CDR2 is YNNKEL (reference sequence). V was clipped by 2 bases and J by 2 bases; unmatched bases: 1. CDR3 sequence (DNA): TGTGCCAGCAGCCAACGGACTAGCGGGACCTACGAGCAGTACTTC. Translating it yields CASSQRTSGTYEQYF.

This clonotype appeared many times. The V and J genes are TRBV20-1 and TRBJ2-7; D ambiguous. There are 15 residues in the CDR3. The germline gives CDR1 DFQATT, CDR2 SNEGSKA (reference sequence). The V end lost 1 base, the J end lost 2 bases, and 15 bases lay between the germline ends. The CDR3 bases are TGCAGTGCTAGAGGGTTGGCCGCGGAAGCCTACGAGCAGTACTTC. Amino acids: CSARGLAAEAYEQYF.

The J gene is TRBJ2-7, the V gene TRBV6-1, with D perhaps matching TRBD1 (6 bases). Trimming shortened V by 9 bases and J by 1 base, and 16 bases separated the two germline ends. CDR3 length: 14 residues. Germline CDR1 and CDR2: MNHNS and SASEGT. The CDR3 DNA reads TGTGCCAGTAGATCTACAGGGAGATCCTACGAGCAGTACTTC. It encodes CASRSTGRSYEQYF.

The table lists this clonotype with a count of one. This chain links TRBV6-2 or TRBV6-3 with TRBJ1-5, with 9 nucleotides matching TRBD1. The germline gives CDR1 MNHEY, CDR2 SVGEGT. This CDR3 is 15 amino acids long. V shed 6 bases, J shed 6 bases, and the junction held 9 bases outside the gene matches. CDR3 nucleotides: TGTGCCAGCAGCCCCGGGACAGGGCTCGCTCAGCCCCAGCATTTT. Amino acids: CASSPGTGLAQPQHF.

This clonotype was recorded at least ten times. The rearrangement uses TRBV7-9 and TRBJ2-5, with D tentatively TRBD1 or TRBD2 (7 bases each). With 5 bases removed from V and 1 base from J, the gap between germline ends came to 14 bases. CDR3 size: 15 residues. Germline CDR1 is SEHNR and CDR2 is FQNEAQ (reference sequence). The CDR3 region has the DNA TGTGCCAGCAGCCGTCAGGGGGGGCCCCAAGAGACCCAGTACTTC. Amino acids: CASSRQGGPQETQYF.

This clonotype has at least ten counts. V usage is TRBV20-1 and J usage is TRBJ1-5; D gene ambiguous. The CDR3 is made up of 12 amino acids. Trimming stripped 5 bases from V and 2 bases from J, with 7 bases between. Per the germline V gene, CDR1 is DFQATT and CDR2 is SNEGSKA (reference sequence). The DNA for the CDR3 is TGCAGTGCTCAGGAAGGCAATCAGCCCCAGCATTTT. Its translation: CSAQEGNQPQHF.

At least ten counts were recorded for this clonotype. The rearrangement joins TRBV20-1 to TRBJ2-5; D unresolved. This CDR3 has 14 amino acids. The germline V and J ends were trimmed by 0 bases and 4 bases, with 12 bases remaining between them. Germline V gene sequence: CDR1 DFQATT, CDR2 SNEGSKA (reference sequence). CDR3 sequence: CSARDPNGRETQYF. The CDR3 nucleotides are TGCAGTGCTAGAGATCCGAACGGAAGAGAGACCCAGTACTTC.

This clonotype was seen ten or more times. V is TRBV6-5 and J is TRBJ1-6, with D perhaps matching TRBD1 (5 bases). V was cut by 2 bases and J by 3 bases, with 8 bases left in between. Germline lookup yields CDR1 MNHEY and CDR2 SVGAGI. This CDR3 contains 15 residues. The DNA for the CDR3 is TGTGCCAGCAGTTACCACGGGGGCTATAATTCACCCCTCCACTTT. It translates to CASSYHGGYNSPLHF.

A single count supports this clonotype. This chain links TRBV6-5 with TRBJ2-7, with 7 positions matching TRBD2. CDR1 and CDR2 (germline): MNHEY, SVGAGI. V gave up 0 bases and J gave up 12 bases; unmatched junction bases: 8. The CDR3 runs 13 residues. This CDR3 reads CASSYSLSGTTYF. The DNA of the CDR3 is TGTGCCAGCAGTTACTCTTTATCCGGGACTACGTACTTC.

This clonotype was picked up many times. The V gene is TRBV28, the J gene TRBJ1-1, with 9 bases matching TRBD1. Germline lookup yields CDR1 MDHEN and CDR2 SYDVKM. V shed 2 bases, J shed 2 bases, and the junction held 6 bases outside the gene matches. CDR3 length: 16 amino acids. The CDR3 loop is CASSLPTGGGNTEAFF. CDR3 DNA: TGTGCCAGCAGTTTACCGACAGGGGGAGGTAACACTGAAGCTTTCTTT.

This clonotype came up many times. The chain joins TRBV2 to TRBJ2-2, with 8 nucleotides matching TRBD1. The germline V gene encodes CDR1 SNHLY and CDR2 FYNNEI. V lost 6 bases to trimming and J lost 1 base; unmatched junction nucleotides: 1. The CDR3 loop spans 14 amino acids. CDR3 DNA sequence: TGTGCCAGCAGCACAGGGGGGAACACCGGGGAGCTGTTTTTT. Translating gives CASSTGGNTGELFF.

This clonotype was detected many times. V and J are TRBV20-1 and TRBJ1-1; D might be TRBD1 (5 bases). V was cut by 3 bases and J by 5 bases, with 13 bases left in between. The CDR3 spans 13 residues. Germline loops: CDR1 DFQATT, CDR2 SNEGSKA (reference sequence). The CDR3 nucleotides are TGCAGTGCTAGTTTCGACAGTGAGACTGAAGCTTTCTTT. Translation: CSASFDSETEAFF.

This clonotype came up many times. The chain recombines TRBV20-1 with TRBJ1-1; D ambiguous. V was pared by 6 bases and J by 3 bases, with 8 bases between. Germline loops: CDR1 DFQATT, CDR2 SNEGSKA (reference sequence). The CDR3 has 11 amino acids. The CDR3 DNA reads TGCAGTGCCCTGAGGGACACTGAAGCTTTCTTT. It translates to CSALRDTEAFF.

The CDR3 spells CASSSATSGRYTGELFF. In DNA form, the CDR3 reads TGTGCCAGCAGCTCCGCGACTAGCGGGAGGTACACCGGGGAGCTGTTTTTT. The rearrangement joins TRBV5-4 to TRBJ2-2, with TRBD2 matching over 13 bases. Unmatched junction bases numbered 5, after V lost 3 bases and J lost 3 bases. This CDR3 comprises 17 residues. Germline lookup yields CDR1 SGHNT and CDR2 YYREEE (reference sequence).

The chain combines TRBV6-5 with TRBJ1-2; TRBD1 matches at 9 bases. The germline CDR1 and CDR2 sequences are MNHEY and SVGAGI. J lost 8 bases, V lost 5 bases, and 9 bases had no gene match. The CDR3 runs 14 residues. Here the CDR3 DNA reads TGTGCCAGCAGTAACGGACAGGGGTCTCGCGGCTACACCTTC. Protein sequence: CASSNGQGSRGYTF.

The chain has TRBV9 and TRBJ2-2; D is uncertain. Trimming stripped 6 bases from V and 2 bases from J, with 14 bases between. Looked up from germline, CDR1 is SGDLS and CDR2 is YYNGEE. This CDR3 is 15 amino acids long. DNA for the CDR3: TGTGCCAGCACTAGGGCTGAGGATAACACCGGGGAGCTGTTTTTT. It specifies CASTRAEDNTGELFF.

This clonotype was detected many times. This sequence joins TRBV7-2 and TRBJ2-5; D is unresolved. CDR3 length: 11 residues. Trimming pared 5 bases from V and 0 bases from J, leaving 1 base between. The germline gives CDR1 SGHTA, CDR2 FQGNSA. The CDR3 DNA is TGTGCCAGCAGCAACCAAGAGACCCAGTACTTC. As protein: CASSNQETQYF.

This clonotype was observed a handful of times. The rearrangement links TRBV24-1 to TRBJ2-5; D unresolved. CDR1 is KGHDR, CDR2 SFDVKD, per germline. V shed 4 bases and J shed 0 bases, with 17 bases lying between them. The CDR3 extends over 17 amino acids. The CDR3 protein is CATSDARAGEYQETQYF. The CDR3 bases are TGTGCCACCAGTGACGCCCGGGCAGGCGAGTACCAAGAGACCCAGTACTTC.

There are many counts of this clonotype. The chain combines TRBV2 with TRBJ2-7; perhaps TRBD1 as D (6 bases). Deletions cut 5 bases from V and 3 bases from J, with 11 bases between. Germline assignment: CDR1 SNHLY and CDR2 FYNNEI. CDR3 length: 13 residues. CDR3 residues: CASSPQGNYEQYF. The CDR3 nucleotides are TGTGCCAGCAGTCCACAGGGAAACTACGAGCAGTACTTC.

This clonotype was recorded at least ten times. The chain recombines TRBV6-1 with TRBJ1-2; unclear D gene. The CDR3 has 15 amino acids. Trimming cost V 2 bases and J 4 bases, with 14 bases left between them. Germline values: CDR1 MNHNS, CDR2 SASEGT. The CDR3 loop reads CASSEFGGLIYGYTF. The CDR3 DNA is TGTGCCAGCAGTGAATTCGGCGGGCTGATCTATGGCTACACCTTC.

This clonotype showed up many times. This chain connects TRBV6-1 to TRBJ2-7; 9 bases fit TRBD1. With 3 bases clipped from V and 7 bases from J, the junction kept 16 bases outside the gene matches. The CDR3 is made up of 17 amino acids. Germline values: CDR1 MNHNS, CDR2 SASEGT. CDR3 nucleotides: TGTGCCAGCAGTGATGGGGGAACGACAGGGGGAAGAGTTGAGCAGTACTTC. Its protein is CASSDGGTTGGRVEQYF.

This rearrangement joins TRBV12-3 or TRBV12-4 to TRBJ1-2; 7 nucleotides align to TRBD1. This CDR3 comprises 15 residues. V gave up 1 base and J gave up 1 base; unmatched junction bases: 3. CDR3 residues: CASSLGQGVNYGYTF. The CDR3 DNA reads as TGTGCCAGCAGTTTAGGCCAGGGGGTTAACTATGGCTACACCTTC.

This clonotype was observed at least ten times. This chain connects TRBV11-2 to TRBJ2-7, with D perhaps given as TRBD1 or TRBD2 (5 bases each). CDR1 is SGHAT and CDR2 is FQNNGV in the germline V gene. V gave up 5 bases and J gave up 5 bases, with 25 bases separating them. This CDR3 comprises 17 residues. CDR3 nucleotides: TGTGCCAGCAGCCAAAACCGGGACGCGCAAACTAGGCACGAGCAGTACTTC. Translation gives CASSQNRDAQTRHEQYF.